Each of the 9 T cell receptor beta chains below was sequenced from the same sample in a study of cytomegalovirus exposure and HLA in healthy donors. PCR primers comprised 60 Vbeta and 13 Jbeta primers. Some clones are missing from TCRdb's copy, which holds only in-frame ones; the method was immunoSEQ multiplex PCR. The sample has about 94,000 clones; over 50% are singletons. The sample was PBMCs. The origin of the receptors is a man aged 30 to 39 in good health and CMV-seronegative.

The V gene is TRBV30, the J gene TRBJ1-1, with a weak D call TRBD1 (6 bases). CDR1 is GTSNPN and CDR2 is SVGIG in the germline V gene (reference sequence). V was shortened by 2 bases and J by 1 base, with 14 bases between the two germline ends. This CDR3 is built from 15 residues. The CDR3 protein is CAWSPLTGWNTEAFF. The CDR3, as DNA: TGTGCCTGGAGTCCTCTGACAGGCTGGAACACTGAAGCTTTCTTT.

The chain couples TRBV11-2 to TRBJ2-5; TRBD2 agrees at 10 bases. This CDR3 region has 15 residues. Per germline, CDR1 SGHAT and CDR2 FQNNGV. Trimming at V came to 6 bases and at J to 4 bases, leaving 8 bases not matched to a gene. CDR3: CASSLSGGAGETQYF. The CDR3 DNA sequence: TGTGCCAGCAGTCTCAGCGGGGGGGCAGGAGAGACCCAGTACTTC.

This clone was counted only a few times. The DNA for the CDR3 is TGCGCCAGCAGTCCGTCAGGGAGGATAAGGCAGTTCTTC. Its translation is CASSPSGRIRQFF. This chain joins TRBV23-1 and TRBJ2-1, with TRBD2 as a possible D gene (6 bases). TRBV23-1 is filed as an ORF, its function uncertain. The CDR3 has 13 amino acids. V was trimmed by 4 bases and J by 12 bases, leaving 16 bases between them.

This chain joins TRBV7-2 and TRBJ1-5; D is possibly TRBD1 (6 bases). The ends were cut back, 2 bases at V and 5 bases at J, with 7 bases in the middle. This CDR3 contains 13 residues. Germline V gives CDR1 SGHTA, CDR2 FQGNSA. CDR3 nucleotide sequence: TGTGCCAGCAGCTTACACAGGGATCAGCCCCAGCATTTT. Protein sequence: CASSLHRDQPQHF.

This CDR3 reads CAIGAAEEKLFF. The CDR3 nucleotides read TGTGCCATCGGGGCTGCCGAAGAAAAACTGTTTTTT. This sequence joins TRBV10-3 and TRBJ1-4; D possibly corresponds to TRBD1 (5 bases). V was trimmed by 8 bases and J by 8 bases, leaving 12 bases between them. The CDR3 sequence is 12 residues long. Germline V gives CDR1 ENHRY, CDR2 SYGVKD.

This clone showed up just a few times. V usage is TRBV12-5 and J usage is TRBJ2-5, with D maybe TRBD1 (5 bases). Trimming shortened V by 0 bases and J by 5 bases, and 13 bases separated the two germline ends. The CDR3 totals 15 residues. From germline, CDR1 is LGHNT and CDR2 FRNRAP. As DNA, the CDR3 is TGTGCTAGTGGTTTGGTACGAAGGGGCAGGGAGACCCAGTACTTC. The encoded protein is CASGLVRRGRETQYF. Full variable domain (outside the CDR3, taken from reference TRBV12-5 and TRBJ2-5): DARVTQTPRHKVTEMGQEVTMRCQPILGHNTVFWYRQTMMQGLELLAYFRNRAPLDDSGMPKDRFSAEMPDATLATLKIQPSEPRDSAVYFCASGLVRRGRETQYFGPGTRLLVL.

This CDR3 is CASGAEAGGSTDTQYF. The CDR3 DNA reads TGTGCCAGCGGGGCCGAAGCGGGTGGGAGCACAGATACGCAGTATTTT. This chain links TRBV6-4 with TRBJ2-3, with D tentatively TRBD2 (6 bases). The ends were cut back, 8 bases at V and 0 bases at J, with 18 bases in the middle. CDR3 length equals 16 residues. The germline V gene has CDR1 MRHNA and CDR2 SNTAGT.

V and J are TRBV4-3 and TRBJ2-1; D perhaps matches TRBD2 (6 bases). The germline CDR1 and CDR2 sequences are LGHNA and YSLEER. The CDR3 runs to 14 residues. The ends were cut back, 0 bases at V and 8 bases at J, with 11 bases in the middle. CDR3 in DNA: TGCGCCAGCAGCCAAGAGGGACTTGTCGATGAGCAGTTCTTC. Translation gives CASSQEGLVDEQFF.

This rearrangement joins TRBV10-1 to TRBJ2-3; D possibly corresponds to TRBD1 (6 bases). The CDR3 totals 13 residues. Germline CDR1 WNHNN, CDR2 SYGVQD (reference sequence). The V end was cut by 0 bases, the J end by 8 bases, with 9 bases between. This CDR3 is CASSESGGGTQYF. For the CDR3, the DNA is TGCGCCAGCAGTGAGTCAGGGGGTGGTACGCAGTATTTT.